Listed below are T cell receptor beta chains from one sample, sequenced in a study of T cell repertoires in cytomegalovirus infection. These receptors have no identified antigens. TCRdb independently ran MiXCR on the reads; one entry per CDR3 protein. The sample lists a few hundred thousand distinct CDR3 sequences, 40% occurring once. The specimen comprised cultured PBMCs, sampled from culture after CMV antigen stimulation. The receptors shown here come from a human donor in good health (CMV status not recorded). Some clones in this sample may be carry-over from other donors' samples. CDR3s include the opening cysteine and the closing phenylalanine or tryptophan. D genes are given only for firm matches. Part of the rows lack a size; the others show once, few, many or a class for expanded clones.

j_gene,v_gene,abundance,d_gene,CDR3aa,CDR3nt
TRBJ2-7,TRBV28,.,TRBD2,CASNQRGDYEQYF,TGTGCCAGCAACCAGCGGGGGGACTACGAGCAGTACTTC
TRBJ1-5,TRBV2,.,.,CASSDWGGGNQPQHF,TGTGCCAGCAGTGATTGGGGGGGAGGCAATCAGCCCCAGCATTTT
TRBJ1-1,TRBV25-1,few,.,CASSEGGWDTEAFF,TGTGCCAGCAGTGAAGGTGGATGGGACACTGAAGCTTTCTTT
TRBJ1-5,TRBV19,.,TRBD1,CASSIRPGQVNQPQHF,TGTGCCAGTAGTATTAGACCGGGACAGGTGAATCAGCCCCAGCATTTT
TRBJ2-3,TRBV4-2,.,.,CASSQERGGSDTQYF,TGTGCCAGCAGCCAAGAACGGGGAGGCTCGGATACGCAGTATTTT
TRBJ2-2,TRBV5-4,.,.,CASSLAATMSGELFF,TGTGCCAGCAGCTTGGCCGCGACTATGTCCGGGGAGCTGTTTTTT
TRBJ2-7,TRBV19,few,TRBD2,CASSITSGGYAYEQYF,TGTGCCAGTAGTATTACTAGCGGGGGCTACGCCTACGAGCAGTACTTC
TRBJ1-1,TRBV7-2,.,.,CASSRGQAGGTEAFF,TGTGCCAGCAGCCGGGGGCAGGCTGGGGGGACTGAAGCTTTCTTT
TRBJ1-4,TRBV20-1,.,.,CSARISGRESNEKLFF,TGCAGTGCTAGAATATCCGGCAGGGAGTCTAATGAAAAACTGTTTTTT
TRBJ2-3,TRBV7-2,few,TRBD2,CASSTDAGGTDTQYF,TGTGCCAGCAGCACCGACGCGGGGGGAACAGATACGCAGTATTTT
TRBJ2-3,TRBV6-8,.,TRBD2,CASSTAGLAGATSTDTQYF,TGTGCCAGCAGCACCGCAGGGCTAGCGGGAGCAACTAGCACAGATACGCAGTATTTT
TRBJ2-2,TRBV7-2,few,TRBD1,CASSIRQGGELFF,TGTGCCAGCAGCATAAGACAGGGCGGGGAGCTGTTTTTT
TRBJ2-3,TRBV7-2,many,.,CASNPPGGGITDTQYF,TGTGCCAGCAACCCACCTGGTGGGGGGATCACAGATACGCAGTATTTT
TRBJ1-2,TRBV15,.,.,CATSRDSVSGYTF,TGTGCCACCAGCAGAGACAGTGTTAGTGGCTACACCTTC
TRBJ1-4,TRBV6-6,.,.,CASSYSPEATNEKLFF,TGTGCCAGCAGTTACTCGCCAGAAGCAACTAATGAAAAACTGTTTTTT
TRBJ2-2,TRBV28,once,TRBD2,CASSLTSGGAPMNTGELFF,TGTGCCAGCAGTTTAACCAGCGGGGGTGCGCCGATGAACACCGGGGAGCTGTTTTTT
TRBJ1-6,TRBV6-1,few,.,CASSEVGTNNSPLHF,TGTGCCAGCAGTGAAGTGGGGACTAATAATTCACCCCTCCACTTT
TRBJ2-5,TRBV7-2,few,.,CASSSRLGETQYF,TGTGCCAGCAGCTCCCGTTTAGGAGAGACCCAGTACTTC
TRBJ1-2,TRBV28,.,.,CASHRGGANYGYTF,TGTGCCAGCCATCGAGGGGGAGCTAACTATGGCTACACCTTC
TRBJ2-3,TRBV4-3,.,TRBD2,CASSQQRRGGTDTQYF,TGCGCCAGCAGCCAACAGAGGCGGGGGGGGACAGATACGCAGTATTTT
TRBJ2-2,TRBV7-8,.,.,CASTPLPGLNTGELFF,TGTGCCAGCACACCACTCCCTGGACTGAACACCGGGGAGCTGTTTTTT
TRBJ2-3,TRBV25-1,.,TRBD1,CASSDPGQGVDTQYF,TGTGCCAGCAGTGACCCGGGACAGGGGGTGGATACGCAGTATTTT
TRBJ2-5,TRBV18,few,TRBD1,CASSPPNRGRLKETQYF,TGTGCCAGCTCACCACCCAACAGGGGGCGGTTAAAAGAGACCCAGTACTTC
TRBJ1-2,TRBV4-1,.,.,CASSQAQLGDNYGYTF,TGCGCCAGCAGCCAAGCCCAGCTCGGGGATAACTATGGCTACACCTTC
TRBJ2-5,TRBV19,few,TRBD1,CASKEQGDLETQYF,TGTGCCAGTAAGGAGCAGGGGGACCTTGAGACCCAGTACTTC
TRBJ2-1,TRBV11-3,few,TRBD2,CASSLPRGGSPIDEQFF,TGTGCCAGCAGCTTACCTCGGGGCGGGAGCCCAATCGATGAGCAGTTCTTC